What follows describes a single TCR beta chain. What it recognizes is unknown. The data stem from a study of neoadjuvant anti-PD-1 for oral cavity cancer. Overall study: Patients mostly received three to four biweekly nivolumab doses at 3 mg/kg before surgery. Around day 43, patients without progression received a fourth nivolumab dose before surgery. Study-wide points: Each response group had just three patients in TCR analyses. Pretreatment Treg/Th17 ratio correlated inversely with post-treatment tumor clonality.

This CDR3 spans 12 amino acids. Germline V gene lookup returns CDR1 SNHLY and CDR2 FYNNEI. The germline V and J ends were trimmed by 8 bases and 5 bases, with 12 bases remaining between them. Assay used: immunoSEQ multiplex PCR; TCRdb lists only in-frame clones, some missing. The data show roughly 67,000 clones, around four fifths seen once. The TCR was taken from a person between 40 and 79 years old with oral cavity squamous cell carcinoma. The chain employs TRBV2 and TRBJ1-1; no definite D call. The source material was PBMCs, sampled before nivolumab (anti-PD-1) treatment. In DNA, the CDR3 is TGTGCCAGCTATGTAGGAGTGACTGAAGCTTTCTTT. Amino acid sequence: CASYVGVTEAFF.